This note documents a single T cell receptor (beta chain) sequence. Its antigen is currently unknown. The data were obtained in a study of cytomegalovirus exposure and HLA in healthy donors. Whole-study findings and limits: Most of the TCR beta V segments (in an earlier analysis) were productive either about 87% or about 30% of the time.

CDR3 length equals 16 residues. Germline V CDR1 and CDR2: MNHEY, SMNVEV (reference sequence). V gave up 3 bases and J gave up 1 base; unmatched junction bases: 3. Amplification used 60 Vbeta primers and 13 Jbeta primers. Only in-frame clones appear in the TCRdb table, and some are missing; sequencing was by immunoSEQ multiplex PCR. Of roughly 100,000 clones detected, 70% to 90% appear once; the ten largest clones hold roughly 5.9%. The J gene is TRBJ1-5, the V gene TRBV27; 10 bases line up with TRBD1. This clonotype was sampled from a woman younger than 30 in good health and CMV-seropositive. Sample: PBMCs. CDR3 sequence reads: CASSLTGGRSNQPQHF. Here the CDR3 DNA reads TGTGCCAGCAGTTTGACAGGGGGCCGAAGCAATCAGCCCCAGCATTTT.